A selection of T cell receptor beta chains follows, all from one sample in a study of CD8 T cells in ankylosing spondylitis. TCRdb passed the 5' RACE reads through MiXCR, listing each CDR3 protein once. Found here are roughly 490,000 distinct CDR3 sequences, approximately 5% of them singletons; the top ten hold around 3.5%. The sample comprised blood, either unsorted or a sorted T cell fraction (not recorded which). These receptors were taken from a male donor with ankylosing spondylitis. Each CDR3 is given with its conserved first and last residue. A D gene is named only where the DNA matches it firmly. Some rows have no size entry. The others give once, few or many, or a class for an expanded clone.

d_call	v_call	clone_size	j_call	cdr3_length	cdr3_nt	cdr3_aa
NA	TRBV5-1	NA	TRBJ2-2	18	TGCGCCAGCAGCCCGAGGAGGGGCAATCGGGGCCACACCGGGGAGCTGTTTTTT	CASSPRRGNRGHTGELFF
NA	TRBV29-1	many	TRBJ2-1	13	TGCAGCGTTGTGTTCGAGACCTACAATGAGCAGTTCTTC	CSVVFETYNEQFF
NA	TRBV5-5	NA	TRBJ1-2	12	TGTGCCAGCAGCTTCAGGGAAGGTGGCTACACCTTC	CASSFREGGYTF
NA	TRBV28	many	TRBJ2-7	15	TGTGCCAGCAGTGGGGTAGGGTGGAGCTCCTACGAGCAGTACTTC	CASSGVGWSSYEQYF
TRBD2	TRBV10-3	many	TRBJ2-1	19	TGTGCCATCAGTGACTTTACCGACAGGGTGCAAGGCGGGGGGGGTGAGCAGTTCTTC	CAISDFTDRVQGGGGEQFF
NA	TRBV29-1	many	TRBJ1-2	12	TGCAGCGCCGGGGGAGGTGGCTATGGCTACACCTTC	CSAGGGGYGYTF
NA	TRBV10-3	many	TRBJ1-1	9	TGTGCCATCACATCTGAAGCTTTCTTT	CAITSEAFF
TRBD1	TRBV20-1	many	TRBJ1-2	16	TGCAGTGCTAGCCCGGACAGGCCGTATTCCAACTATGGCTACACCTTC	CSASPDRPYSNYGYTF
TRBD1	TRBV6-5	NA	TRBJ2-2	13	TGTGCCAGCAGTTCCCAGGGGGCCGGGGAGCTGTTTTTT	CASSSQGAGELFF
NA	TRBV5-1	many	TRBJ2-2	18	TGCGCCAGCAGCGATCGTGGGACCTGGGGCGGTAACACCGGGGAGCTGTTTTTT	CASSDRGTWGGNTGELFF
NA	TRBV29-1	many	TRBJ1-1	12	TGCAGCGTGGAGGGGAGTCGCACTGAAGCTTTCTTT	CSVEGSRTEAFF